Listed here are 3 T cell receptor beta chains from one sample, sequenced in a study of Graves' ophthalmopathy and Graves' hyperthyroidism (dated by TCRdb to about 2018). Sequencing was carried out with an Illumina HiSeq 2000. For repertoire sequencing, TCR beta CDR3 regions were amplified from RNA transcripts. The first round was an RT-PCR using HTBI primers with the Qiagen OneStep RT-PCR kit, and this first round was followed by a second-round multiplex PCR, then size selection and purification. The raw public data were reprocessed by TCRdb itself: fastp quality trimming at Q25, MiXCR clonotype calling, in-frame beta chains only. Records with the same CDR3 protein are collapsed into one entry carrying the most frequent genes and DNA. The sample data list 450,000 or so distinct CDR3 sequences, and over 13% of these were observed just once. Of the sample, approximately 9.8% is held by the ten largest clones.

The sample was blood. Receptor source: a woman between 25 and 40 years old with Graves' ophthalmopathy. Donor details come from another sample of the same person, matched by shared clones.

V is TRBV11-2 and J is TRBJ2-7; TRBD1 or TRBD2 may be the D gene (5 bases each). Germline V gene lookup returns CDR1 SGHAT and CDR2 FQNNGV. The CDR3 extends over 14 amino acids. V was pared by 4 bases and J by 1 base, with 11 bases between. The chain's CDR3 is CASSWGIGSYEQYF. CDR3 DNA sequence: TGTGCCAGCAGCTGGGGGATTGGATCCTACGAGCAGTACTTC.

This clonotype was counted at least ten times. The gene calls are TRBV5-1 and TRBJ2-5, with D uncertain. The CDR3 runs 11 residues. Between the trimmed V and J ends, which lost 5 bases and 5 bases, there was a span of 7 bases. The germline CDR1 and CDR2 sequences are SGHRS and YFSETQ. In DNA, the CDR3 is TGCGCCAGCAGGTTTGAGGAGACCCAGTACTTC. It specifies CASRFEETQYF.

There are a few counts of this clonotype. The rearrangement joins TRBV6-1 to TRBJ1-1; no clear D. CDR3 size: 17 residues. Trimming took 7 bases from V and 4 from J, leaving 25 bases between them. CDR1 and CDR2 (germline): MNHNS, SASEGT. CDR3 nucleotides: TGTGCCAGCACCCTAAAGCCGGCGGGGAAAAACTGCACTGAAGCTTTCTTT. Protein product: CASTLKPAGKNCTEAFF.